This entry is about one T cell receptor beta chain. The specificity of this receptor is unknown. Germline and junction disagree at one end, which may indicate a read error. The same CDR3 is also encoded by other DNA sequences in this sample. These data are taken from a study of cytomegalovirus exposure and HLA in healthy donors (dated by TCRdb to about 2017). Background on the whole study: According to an earlier analysis of a few hundred of the donors, about 170 million T cells yielded approximately 120 million unique TCR beta sequences and roughly 280 Gb of sequence data. The number of donors typed differed by locus, with 629-630 for A, B, C, DRB1 and DQB1, roughly 520 for DQA1, over 600 for DPA1, and around 450 for DPB1. Besides the first cohort of 550 to 750 subjects, a separate validation cohort made up of over a hundred different subjects was used. The later analysis used no new phenotypic data to find candidate immune exposures, relying instead on TCR beta sequences and their occurrence across donors. An early release that covered some 640 HLA-typed donors contained about 300 gigabases of sequencing data and 85 million to 100 million unique TCR sequences. To predict cytomegalovirus infection status, the study brought together high-throughput TCR immunosequencing, statistical association of individual TCRs with disease status, and machine learning. A later genetic analysis used genome-wide SNP genotypes for about 60% of the 666 donors, treating that subset as a discovery cohort. Alongside the repertoire data, information on donor age, sex, ethnicity and CMV serostatus was compiled. On average, around 240,000 unique TCR beta nucleotide sequences were sequenced per donor among roughly 430 genotyped donors of the cohort, with roughly a sixth of those sequences being non-productive. To decide whether each TCR beta V gene segment behaved as functional or pseudogenic, an earlier analysis of several hundred of the donors relied on high-throughput TCR beta sequencing. Every repertoire in the discovery cohort had been generated on one and the same sequencing platform. Of the 398 genotyped donors, approximately 81% were placed in the genetic ancestry cluster associated with self-reported Caucasian donors. The study used immunosequencing to profile the T cell repertoires of 666 subjects and linked those repertoires to cytomegalovirus serostatus. Class I and class II HLA loci were covered by the typing at four-digit resolution. The study aimed to test whether cataloging public T cell receptors could reveal signatures of past pathogen exposure. Because of strong linkage in the cohort, a handful of DR-DQ haplotypes were treated as single units for association and clustering. In a later analysis, previously published TCR beta repertoires from 500 to 750 donors were re-analyzed and high-resolution HLA genotyping was added so that TCR occurrence patterns could be studied. What the authors observed across the whole study: According to a later analysis, parvovirus B19, influenza, CMV and Epstein-Barr virus appeared linked to several top co-occurrence clusters. A group of highly shared sequence variants was considered likely to be a technical artifact of the sequencing pipeline. The classifier was reported to diagnose cytomegalovirus status with high specificity and sensitivity in both the original cohort and the validation cohort. Most TCR sequences were observed very rarely across donors, whereas some public TCRs were present in many individuals. At a false discovery rate of 0.05, a later analysis linked some 17,000 TCR beta sequences to specific HLA alleles. Because counts were too low, 15 to 20 rarely observed V segments, including chromosome 9 orphons, were left out of the earlier analysis of some 600 of the donors. Assigning TCR associations to individual alleles was difficult when HLA alleles, especially DR and DQ, strongly co-occurred. The cohort was sequenced for TCR beta chains only, and without alpha or paired-chain data the features that could be detected were limited. A further reported finding was that TCR beta sequences accurately predicted the HLA-A and HLA-B alleles for most subjects in the first cohort. A later genetic analysis reported fewer N-insertions in productive TCRs among donors in an Asian-associated ancestry cluster than the roughly 700-donor mean. Some IMGT-functional V segments, including TRBV6-2 and TRBV6-3, could not be told apart with the 87-base-pair reads, so those segments were excluded. It was suggested by the authors that the approach could potentially be generalized to other disease states and immunological phenotypes. Linkage disequilibrium might explain the correlated functional status among segregating V segments, but an unknown experimental factor could not be ruled out. A later analysis found that HLA-associated TCR beta chains were more clonally expanded and had lower generation probabilities than equally common non-associated chains. A total of 164 TCR beta chains were listed by the study as associated with cytomegalovirus. Sequencing depth was assumed to be roughly uniform across donors in the presence/absence analyses, though that assumption may not hold. V-gene and J-gene trimming of TCR beta chains was associated with a missense DCLRE1C variant in a later genetic analysis, and the association was replicated in an independent cohort. Because some donors lacked HLA typing at each locus, the association tests relied only on the typed subset. In an earlier analysis of more than 500 of the donors, most TCR beta V segments appeared in productive rearrangements about 87% or about 30% of the time, broadly matching IMGT annotations. In vitro tests confirmed that a few of the cytomegalovirus-associated TCR beta chains recognize cytomegalovirus antigens. CMV serostatus was the only immune exposure information available for the cohort. According to a later analysis, most CMV-associated TCR beta chains appeared to be HLA-restricted, and the HLA associations seemed to be driven largely by CMV exposure. According to a later analysis, TCR association rates differed among HLA loci, with DRB1 alleles showing the most associated TCRs and HLA-C alleles showing the fewest.

In total, approximately 700 healthy bone marrow donors made up the cohort. At the time of sampling, every cohort member was nominally healthy, though immune exposures that went unrecorded were likely present. The donor was CMV seropositive and was included in the group of 290 or so seropositive cohort members. A peripheral blood sample was provided by each donor, and peripheral blood mononuclear cells were used for TCR beta sequencing. The Qiagen DNeasy Blood Extraction Kit was used to extract genomic DNA from the blood cell samples. Libraries were constructed by the immunoSEQ multiplex PCR assay. A mixture of 60 forward primers for TCR Vbeta segments and 13 reverse primers for TCR Jbeta segments was used in the multiplex PCR. The CDR3 region of rearranged TCR beta genes was amplified from genomic DNA by a multiplex PCR assay. On the Illumina HiSeq System, the amplified TCR beta libraries were sequenced as 87-base-pair reads. From the authors' description of their analysis: A later analysis tallied around 82 million unique TCR beta chains across the approximately 670 repertoires, and some 10 million of those chains were shared by two or more donors. To remove PCR and sequencing errors, raw reads were error-corrected and collapsed into unique sequences using a nearest-neighbor algorithm that merged closely related sequences. CDR3 sequences were aligned to IMGT reference sequences to assign V, D and J gene segments. For a sequence to be retained, a match of at least six nucleotides to both a V gene segment and a J gene segment was required. Rearrangements were classified as productive when the CDR3 lacked stop codons and remained in frame with V and J, and all other rearrangements were classified as non-productive. Following IMGT convention, CDR3 was defined as the stretch from the second conserved V-encoded cysteine to the conserved J-encoded phenylalanine. The earlier analysis of around 640 of the donors excluded sequences that lacked an unambiguous match to a single V gene segment. An earlier analysis of about 600 of the donors called V segments functional above 56.7% productive rearrangements and segregating when the between-donor standard deviation exceeded 5%. A statistical classification framework was developed to diagnose cytomegalovirus status using the catalog of TCR beta chain sequences. In a later analysis, TCR nucleotide sequences were compared against IMGT/GENE-DB human TR gene sequences so that V and J genes could be assigned. Using the TCRdist pipeline, a later analysis assigned CDR3 sequences along with most-parsimonious VDJ recombination scenarios. In a later analysis, each TCR beta chain was defined by its CDR3 amino acid sequence together with its V-gene family, and reads lacking a unique V-gene family were excluded. As a way to deal with suspected cross-contamination and a sequencing artifact, a later analysis dropped hundreds of nucleotide sequences that were highly shared and had low generation probability. In a later analysis, a clonal expansion index for each public chain was calculated from normalized within-repertoire ranks of inferred template counts. In a later analysis, generation probabilities were computed with a VDJ recombination model fitted to out-of-frame rearrangements, and the resulting probabilities were checked against IGoR. In a later analysis, hypergeometric tests were used to score TCR-TCR, TCR-HLA and TCR-CMV co-occurrence, with a repertoire-size bias correction applied to TCR pairs. In a later analysis, false discovery rates were estimated by permuting HLA or CMV assignments 20 times. In a later analysis, co-occurring TCRs were grouped using DBSCAN, with TCRdist sequence similarity added in when clustering inside HLA-allele-positive subsets. Repertoires with fewer than 30,000 or more than 120,000 public chains, plus five repertoires with anomalous nucleotide sharing, were excluded from co-occurrence clustering. The table comes from immuneACCESS by way of TCRdb, which keeps in-frame sequences with V and J called. Part of the clones is missing from these tables; in studies checked, under half for an unresolved V gene and the rest for unknown reasons. The DNA was the basis for D and trimming; V, J and clone size are from that table. The sample data list around 200,000 clones, and about four fifths of these were observed just once. Roughly 10% of the sample belongs to the ten largest clones.

The germline V gene gives CDR1 as SGHRS and CDR2 as YFSETQ. From the cysteine up to the phenylalanine, the CDR3 has a length of 16 residues. CDR3 DNA only is kept here, 48 bases in frame from base 1. This sequence originates from a woman in her fifties or sixties in good health and CMV-seropositive. The rearrangement joined TRBV5-1 to TRBJ2-7, with 11 bases matching TRBD1. Sequencing was performed on PBMCs. Here the CDR3 is given as CASSSWGQGVTYEQYF. The DNA sequence is given as TGCGCCAGCAGCTCCTGGGGACAGGGGGTCACCTATGAGCAGTACTTC.